The clone carrying this T cell receptor (beta chain) was recorded a few times. The sample originates from a study of blood T cells in healthy people across ages. Next came a second PCR, run for about 6 to 12 cycles, which used a sample-barcoded 5' primer along with a J-beta primer mix. TCRdb called the 5' RACE reads again in MiXCR, with one record for every CDR3 protein. The sample records roughly 500,000 distinct CDR3 sequences, more than 20% being singletons. Deletions cut 5 bases from V and 2 bases from J, with 12 bases between. The CDR3 is 14 amino acids. Germline V CDR1 and CDR2: SEHNR, FQNEAQ (reference sequence). These records were also assigned to another study, of T cells of mothers and their children. That work adds: Sample barcodes plus 2-4 random nucleotides came from the M1S primer. Each child contributed roughly 3.2 million TCR beta CDR3 reads, while each mother contributed over 9.5 million.

The TCR was taken from a boy between 10 and 17 years old in good health. The sample consisted of blood. The V call is TRBV7-9, the J call TRBJ1-2, with D possibly TRBD1 on 6 matching bases. CDR3 nucleotides: TGTGCCAGCAGCGACTCTGGACAGAACTATGGCTACACCTTC. This encodes CASSDSGQNYGYTF.